This TCR beta chain was recorded in a study of T cell repertoires in cytomegalovirus infection. V lost 3 bases to trimming and J lost 8 bases, with 19 bases between them. Germline CDR1 and CDR2: MDHEN and SYDVKM. The CDR3 contains 15 residues. TCRdb processed the reads anew with MiXCR; each CDR3 protein has one entry. The data hold over 100,000 distinct CDR3 sequences, with around 30% observed a single time. This clonotype was observed a handful of times. What it recognizes is unknown. The TCR was taken from a human donor in good health (CMV status not recorded). Some clones in this sample may be carry-over from other donors' samples. This specimen was CD8+ T cells from cultured PBMCs, taken from culture after CMV antigen stimulation. The chain uses TRBV28 and TRBJ1-2, with a possible D match to TRBD1 (6 bases). The CDR3 region is CASSFLGGQSSGYTF. For the CDR3, the DNA is TGTGCCAGCAGTTTTCTTGGGGGGCAATCGAGCGGCTACACCTTC.